Listed here is a single T cell receptor beta chain. The deep-level immunoSEQ assay was used. For every subset, genomic DNA was evenly distributed across several immunoSEQ plates. The assay was immunoSEQ multiplex PCR, and TCRdb's table has in-frame clones only and misses some. The table shows more than 400,000 clones, with almost 80% occurring only once. This sample was taken from a study of shared clonotypes between healthy human individuals. In the study overall: Two female and a few male donors aged 18 to 49 were enrolled.

Germline V gene lookup returns CDR1 SNHLY and CDR2 FYNNEI. This CDR3 spans 12 amino acids. V lost 7 bases and J lost 6, with 11 bases in between. The rearrangement joins TRBV2 to TRBJ2-3; a possible D gene is TRBD1 (7 bases). This clonotype originated in a woman in her thirties or forties in good health. Some clones in this sample may be carry-over from other donors' samples. The source material was PBMCs. The CDR3 here is CASKAGGDTQYF. The CDR3 coding sequence is TGTGCCAGCAAGGCAGGGGGGGATACGCAGTATTTT.